The source of this T cell receptor beta chain is a study of beta chain features in type 1 diabetes. Study-wide findings and caveats: Type 1 diabetes patients showed a moderate but significant shortening of TCRB CDR3s in all four CD4+ subsets. The study left unresolved whether HLA type influences TCRB rearrangement.

Expressed TCRB transcripts were sequenced, since all the RNA that had been isolated was reverse transcribed. The assay was immunoSEQ multiplex PCR, and TCRdb's table has in-frame clones only and misses some. The top ten hold 5.5% to 7.5% of the sample, which has hundreds of thousands of clones, 12% to 15% seen once. At least ten counts were recorded for this clone. No antigen is known for it. This CDR3 contains 19 residues. Trimming removed 4 bases from V and 3 bases from J; junction bases left unmatched: 16. The germline gives CDR1 ENHRY, CDR2 SYGVKD. The rearrangement joins TRBV10-3 to TRBJ2-3; 10 nucleotides line up with TRBD2. Sequencing was performed on central memory CD4+ T cells from blood. The source is a man aged 30 to 39 in good health. The CDR3 nucleotides read TGTGCCATCAGTGCCACCGGGACTAGCGCCTCTGGGAGGACAGATACGCAGTATTTT. It specifies CAISATGTSASGRTDTQYF.